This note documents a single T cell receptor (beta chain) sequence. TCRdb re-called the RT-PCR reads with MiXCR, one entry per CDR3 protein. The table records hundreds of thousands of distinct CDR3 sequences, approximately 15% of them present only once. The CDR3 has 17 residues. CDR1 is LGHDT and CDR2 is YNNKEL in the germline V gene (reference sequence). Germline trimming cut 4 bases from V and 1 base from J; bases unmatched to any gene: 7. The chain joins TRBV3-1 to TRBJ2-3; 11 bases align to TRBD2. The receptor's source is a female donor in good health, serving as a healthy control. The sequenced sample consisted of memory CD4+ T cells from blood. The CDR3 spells CASSPGTSGSGTDTQYF. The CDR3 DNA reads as TGTGCCAGCAGCCCCGGGACTAGCGGTTCCGGCACAGATACGCAGTATTTT.